This T cell receptor beta chain was obtained from a study of Graves' ophthalmopathy and Graves' hyperthyroidism. Study summary: Peripheral blood was obtained at first diagnosis, ahead of any treatment. Study outcomes and limitations: The model predicted ophthalmopathy progression with about 71% sensitivity and approximately 72% specificity. Between ophthalmopathy and stable hyperthyroidism, a 13-signature model drew a separation with nearly 90% sensitivity and approximately 81% specificity.

Hyperthyroidism patients were newly diagnosed, ill under 2 months, and aged 18 to 65 years. CDR1 is KGHDR, CDR2 SFDVKD, per germline. With V trimmed by 9 bases and J by 5 bases, 12 bases remained unmatched. This CDR3 contains 16 residues. Beta-chain TCR CDR3 regions were amplified from RNA transcripts. An opening RT-PCR round employed HTBI primers and preceded a second-round multiplex PCR. Via MiXCR, TCRdb re-called the multiplex PCR reads, giving one row per CDR3 protein. Of roughly 350,000 distinct CDR3 sequences listed, roughly 17% are singletons. Points on this clonotype: The antigen is unknown.

The TCR originated in an adult woman with stable Graves' hyperthyroidism. J is TRBJ2-2 and V is TRBV24-1, with 9 bases lining up with TRBD2. What was sequenced was peripheral blood. The CDR3 sequence is CATGHSGRSWTGELFF. In DNA form, the CDR3 reads TGTGCCACCGGACATAGCGGGAGAAGTTGGACCGGGGAGCTGTTTTTT.